This entry concerns a single TCR beta chain. Its antigen is still unknown. Base quality data are lacking; no much larger clone is found one base away. Whole blood was collected in K2EDTA tubes by collaborating institutions according to the institutions' own protocols. For TCRbeta analysis, collaborators shipped samples in one of three forms: frozen whole blood, isolated PBMCs, or DNA extracted from either of those sample types. The CDR3, from cysteine to phenylalanine, totals 13 residues. The retained sequence is limited to the CDR3, 39 bases, with the frame set at the first base. Germline trimming: 6 bases from V, 8 bases from J; junction bases outside gene matches: 9. In the germline V gene, CDR1 corresponds to MNHEY and CDR2 to SVGAGI. This record comes from a study of blood T cell repertoires in COVID-19 (dated by TCRdb to between 2020 and 2021). Concerning the study at large: The collaborator samples originated in the United States, Italy and Spain and spanned the acute and convalescent phases of COVID-19. Samples were obtained from the ongoing ImmuneRACE study (first 160 participants) and from some 1,300 subjects provided by 6 global collaborators. The repertoires were made available in a free public database intended to serve as a resource for research on the immune response to SARS-CoV-2. The material from the prospective study consisted of cDNA or gDNA derived from T cells, B-cell-depleted T cells, or PBMCs. Nearly every sample came with metadata listing a de-identified subject ID, COVID-19 status, age in years and sex. The dataset comprised deeply sampled blood TCRbeta repertoires from subjects exposed to, actively infected with, or recovered from COVID-19. Where available, HLA class I and class II types were obtained from metadata supplied by the sample provider rather than from assay-based typing. Overall study outcomes, separate from this receptor: The quantity of clinical and demographic metadata differed by source and by participant and was supplied without curation.

TCRbeta CDR3 regions were amplified from genomic DNA by means of the immunoSEQ Assay, a bias-controlled multiplex PCR. From the authors' description of their analysis: Nucleated cell counts per sample were estimated from amplification of reference gene primers within the assay. Sequence reads were collapsed and filtered to measure the absolute abundance of every unique TCRbeta CDR3 rearrangement. For each sample, productive Simpson clonality was calculated as the square root of Simpson's diversity index across productive rearrangements. The clones in this table, taken by TCRdb from immuneACCESS, are in-frame only. Not every clone is retained; where verified, under half of the shortfall comes from an unresolved V gene, and the cause of the rest is unknown. The DNA gave D and trimming, while V, J and clone size come from that table. This sample gives over 45,000 clones in total; approximately 86% of them show up just once. Clones ranked in the top ten supply around 2.9% of the sample.

Material: peripheral blood. The receptor chain draws on TRBV6-5 and TRBJ1-2; TRBD1 fits 7 bases in the junction. The clonotype was recovered from an elderly woman with acute or convalescent COVID-19. The base sequence is TGTGCCAGCAGATACACCGCAGGGGGGGGCTACACCTTC. It codes for CASRYTAGGGYTF.